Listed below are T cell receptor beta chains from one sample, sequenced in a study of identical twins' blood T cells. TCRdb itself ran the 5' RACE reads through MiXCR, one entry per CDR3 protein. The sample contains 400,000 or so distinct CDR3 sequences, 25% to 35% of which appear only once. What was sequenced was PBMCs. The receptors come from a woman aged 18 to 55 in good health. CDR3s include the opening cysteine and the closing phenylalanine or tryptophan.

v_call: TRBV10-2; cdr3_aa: CASRGAGQGSGYTF
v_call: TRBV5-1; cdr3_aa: CASSLEGQGASEAFF
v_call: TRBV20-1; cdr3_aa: CSAQLSSNRDGYTF
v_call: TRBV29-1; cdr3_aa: CSVDRLRTDTQYF
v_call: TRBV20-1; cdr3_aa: CSAREKDRNTIYF
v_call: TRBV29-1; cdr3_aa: CSVDRGGLYGYTF
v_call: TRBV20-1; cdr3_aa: CSARDPHRGSQKLFF
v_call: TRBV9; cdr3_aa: CASSVEQGATGELFF
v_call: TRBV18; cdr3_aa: CASSLSTQETQYF
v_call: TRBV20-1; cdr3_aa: CSARDRAETQYF
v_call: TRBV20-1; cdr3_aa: CSARLLARGEQFF
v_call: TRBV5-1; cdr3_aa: CASSLGIDTQYF
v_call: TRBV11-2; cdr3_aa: CASSLSAGSNQPQHF
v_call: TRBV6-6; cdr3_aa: CASSTSSGRADTQYF
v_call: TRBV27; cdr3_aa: CASWRTGEREQYF
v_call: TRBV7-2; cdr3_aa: CASRFQETQYF
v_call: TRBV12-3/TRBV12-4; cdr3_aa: CASSVGPYGYTF
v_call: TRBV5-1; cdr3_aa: CASSLVWGIGELFF
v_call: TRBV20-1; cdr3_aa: CSAPLVLAGDTRGNEQFF
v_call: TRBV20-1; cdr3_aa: CSAFDSQLPPYGYTF
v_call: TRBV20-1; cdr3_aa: CSAITGLSNNEQFF
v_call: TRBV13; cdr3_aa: CASSPGTARYEQYF
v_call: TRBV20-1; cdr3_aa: CSATDRRSSYNEQFF
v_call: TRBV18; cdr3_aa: CASSPGVSNQPQHF
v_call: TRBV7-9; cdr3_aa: CAKGQNTGELFF
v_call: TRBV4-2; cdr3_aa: CASSQGDSGNTIYF
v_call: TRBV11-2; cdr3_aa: CASSLVVTGTDTQYF